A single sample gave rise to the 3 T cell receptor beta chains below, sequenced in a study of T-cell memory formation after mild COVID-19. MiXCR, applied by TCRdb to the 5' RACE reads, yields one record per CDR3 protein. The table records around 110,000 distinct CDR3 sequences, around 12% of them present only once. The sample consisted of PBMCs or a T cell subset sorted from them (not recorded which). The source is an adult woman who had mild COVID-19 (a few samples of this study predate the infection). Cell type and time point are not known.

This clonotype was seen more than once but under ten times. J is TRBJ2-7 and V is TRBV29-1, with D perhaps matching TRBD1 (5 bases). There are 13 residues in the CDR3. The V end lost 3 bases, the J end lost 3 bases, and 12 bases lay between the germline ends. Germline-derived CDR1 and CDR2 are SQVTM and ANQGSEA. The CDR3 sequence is CSVEFTGFYEQYF. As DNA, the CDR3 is TGCAGCGTTGAGTTCACAGGATTCTACGAGCAGTACTTC.

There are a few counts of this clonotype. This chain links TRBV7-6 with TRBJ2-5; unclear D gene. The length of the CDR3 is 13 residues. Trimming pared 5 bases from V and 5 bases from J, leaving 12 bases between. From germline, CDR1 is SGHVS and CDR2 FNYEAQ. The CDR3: CASSRTEPETQYF. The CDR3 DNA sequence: TGTGCCAGCAGCCGGACGGAGCCGGAGACCCAGTACTTC. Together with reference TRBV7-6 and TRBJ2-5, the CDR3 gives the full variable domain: GAGVSQSPRYKVTKRGQDVALRCDPISGHVSLYWYRQALGQGPEFLTYFNYEAQQDKSGLPNDRFSAERPEGSISTLTIQRTEQRDSAMYRCASSRTEPETQYFGPGTRLLVL.

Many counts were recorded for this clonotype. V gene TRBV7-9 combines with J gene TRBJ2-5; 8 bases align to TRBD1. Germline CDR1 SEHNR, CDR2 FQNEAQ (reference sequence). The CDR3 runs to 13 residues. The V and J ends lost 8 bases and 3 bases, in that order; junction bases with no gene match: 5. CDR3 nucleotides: TGTGCCAGCGCCACAGGGGGAGAAGAGACCCAGTACTTC. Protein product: CASATGGEETQYF.